The rows below give T cell receptor beta chains drawn from one sample of a study of cytomegalovirus exposure and HLA in healthy donors. Here immunoSEQ multiplex PCR was the method, and the copy in TCRdb shows in-frame clones only, minus some. Among about 170,000 clones listed, around nine tenths were seen once. Sample: PBMCs. The origin of the receptors is a woman in her twenties or thirties in good health and CMV-seronegative. Each CDR3 is given with its conserved first and last residue. Fields, in order: J gene, clone size, V gene, D gene, CDR3 protein, CDR3 DNA. The D gene is left open where the match is weak. Size tells how often a clone was seen (once, few, many) or the class of an expanded clone, and some rows leave it out.

>TRBJ2-7|NA|TRBV2|TRBD2
CASSAPRSGGSYEQYF
TGTGCCAGCAGTGCCCCCCGGAGCGGGGGGTCTTACGAGCAGTACTTC
>TRBJ1-1|NA|TRBV2|NA
CASTLQRRGPEAFF
TGTGCCAGCACCCTTCAGAGGCGGGGTCCTGAAGCTTTCTTT
>TRBJ1-3|NA|TRBV2|NA
CASSAGGSGNTIYF
TGTGCCAGCAGTGCCGGGGGATCTGGAAACACCATATATTTT
>TRBJ2-2|once|TRBV2|NA
CASSVGRNTGELFF
TGTGCCAGCAGTGTAGGGAGGAACACCGGGGAGCTGTTTTTT
>TRBJ2-4|NA|TRBV5-1|TRBD1
CASSPSQGGENIQYF
TGCGCCAGCAGCCCATCACAGGGGGGAGAAAACATTCAGTACTTC
>TRBJ2-2|NA|TRBV15|TRBD1
CATSRDRGQAGELFF
TGTGCCACCAGCAGAGACAGGGGGCAGGCCGGGGAGCTGTTTTTT
>TRBJ2-7|NA|TRBV27|TRBD1
CASSLTGTGTREQYF
TGTGCCAGCAGTTTAACCGGGACAGGGACTCGCGAGCAGTACTTC
>TRBJ2-2|NA|TRBV6-4|TRBD1
CASSDSTGTGSGELFF
TGTGCCAGCAGTGACTCTACCGGGACAGGGTCTGGGGAGCTGTTTTTT
>TRBJ1-4|NA|TRBV6-6|TRBD1
CASTGSGQANEKLFF
TGTGCCAGCACCGGGAGTGGACAGGCTAATGAAAAACTGTTTTTT
>TRBJ1-1|NA|TRBV30|NA
CAWSFAPGLNTEAFF
TGTGCCTGGAGTTTTGCCCCCGGTTTGAACACTGAAGCTTTCTTT
>TRBJ1-1|once|TRBV11-2|NA
CASRTTGNTEAFF
TGTGCCAGCAGAACGACAGGGAACACTGAAGCTTTCTTT
>TRBJ2-1|NA|TRBV5-1|NA
CASSYLTGPSSYNEQFF
TGCGCCAGCAGCTACCTAACAGGTCCGAGCTCCTACAATGAGCAGTTCTTC
>TRBJ1-1|NA|TRBV5-1|NA
CASSPDMHTEAFF
TGCGCCAGCAGCCCGGACATGCACACTGAAGCTTTCTTT
>TRBJ2-1|few|TRBV10-2|TRBD2
CASSAPGLAFNEQFF
TGCGCCAGCAGTGCACCGGGACTAGCTTTCAATGAGCAGTTCTTC
>TRBJ2-2|NA|TRBV4-2|NA
CASSQVTGELFF
TGTGCCAGCAGCCAAGTAACCGGGGAGCTGTTTTTT
>TRBJ1-5|NA|TRBV7-9|TRBD1
CASSRGTGYNQPQHF
TGTGCCAGCAGTCGTGGGACAGGGTATAATCAGCCCCAGCATTTT
>TRBJ2-1|NA|TRBV11-2|TRBD1
CASSQTGGAYNEQFF
TGTGCCAGCAGCCAAACAGGGGGAGCCTACAATGAGCAGTTCTTC
>TRBJ1-3|NA|TRBV27|TRBD1
CASSRWTGAAGNTIYF
TGTGCCAGCAGTCGATGGACAGGGGCTGCGGGAAACACCATATATTTT
>TRBJ2-2|NA|TRBV9|NA
CASSPRGGTGELFF
TGTGCCAGCAGCCCAAGGGGAGGAACCGGGGAGCTGTTTTTT
>TRBJ2-7|NA|TRBV13|TRBD1
CASSKGQGRYEQYF
TGTGCCAGCAGCAAAGGACAGGGCCGGTACGAGCAGTACTTC
>TRBJ2-3|NA|TRBV28|NA
CASSGGGGARTDTQYF
TGTGCCAGCAGTGGGGGTGGGGGCGCCCGAACAGATACGCAGTATTTT
>TRBJ2-5|once|TRBV25-1|NA
CASSKAAVRGETQYF
TGTGCCAGCAGTAAGGCCGCGGTCCGGGGGGAGACCCAGTACTTC
>TRBJ1-1|NA|TRBV14|NA
CASSPRDNAEAFF
TGTGCCAGCAGCCCCCGGGACAATGCTGAAGCTTTCTTT
>TRBJ1-2|NA|TRBV19|TRBD1
CASSIVGGLDYGYTF
TGTGCCAGTAGTATAGTAGGGGGCTTAGACTATGGCTACACCTTC